This T cell receptor (beta chain) stems from a study of CD8+CD57+ T cells in acquired aplastic anemia. Study as a whole: Roughly 3.2 ug was the average amount of DNA from sorted CD4+ and CD8+ cells. Study-wide results and caveats: The CD8+ Simpson's diversity of patients and controls was not significantly different. A set of twenty-nine CD8+ CDR3 sequences was shared between patients and controls, and these sequences appeared highly expressed in patients.

The CDR3 length is 16 residues. Germline loops: CDR1 ENHRY, CDR2 SYGVKD. Trimming removed 3 bases from V and 4 bases from J; junction bases left unmatched: 8. Concerning this clonotype itself: Its matching antigen is unknown.

Genomic DNA constituted the template upon which TCR beta VDJ and CDR3 profiling was performed. One entry per CDR3 protein results from TCRdb running MiXCR on the reads. Counted here are around 190,000 distinct CDR3 sequences, about 50% occurring once; the ten biggest clones make up 10% to 15%. Those patients picked for sequencing had displayed CD8+CD57+ cell expansion on flow cytometry. Blood came from patients not yet given any therapy. This TCR came from a human donor with aplastic anemia. The genes are TRBV10-3 and TRBJ2-3; 9 bases agree with TRBD2. The sample consisted of sorted CD4+, CD8+, or CD8+CD57+ T cells (not recorded which) from PBMCs. The CDR3 region is CAISDRAGGVADTQYF. CDR3 nucleotides: TGTGCCATCAGTGATCGGGCGGGGGGGGTTGCAGATACGCAGTATTTT.